These 28 T cell receptor beta chains were sequenced from one sample in a study of blood T cell repertoires in COVID-19. Sequencing used immunoSEQ multiplex PCR; TCRdb keeps in-frame clones, though not all of them. Of 95,000 or so clones in the sample, 89% were seen once. What was sequenced was peripheral blood. These receptors were taken from a woman in her 70s with acute or convalescent COVID-19.

The chain is built from TRBV6-6 and TRBJ1-3; 10 positions match TRBD1. The CDR3 sequence is 14 residues long. Germline-derived CDR1 and CDR2 are MNHNY and SVGAGI (reference sequence). Unmatched junction bases numbered 3, after V lost 6 bases and J lost 4 bases. The CDR3, as DNA: TGTGCCAGCAGGCGGACAGGGGGAGGAAACACCATATATTTT. Protein: CASRRTGGGNTIYF.

This clone was seen just once. The chain carries TRBV15 and TRBJ2-5, with TRBD2 matching over 9 bases. The CDR3 contains 16 residues. Germline-derived CDR1 and CDR2 are LNHNV and YYDKDF (reference sequence). J gave up 5 bases and V 0 bases, and 7 bases lay outside the gene matches. This chain's CDR3 is CATSRDVQAGGETQYF. The DNA for the CDR3 is TGTGCCACCAGCAGAGATGTTCAGGCGGGAGGGGAGACCCAGTACTTC.

CDR3 protein: CASSLGDIPNEKLFF. For the CDR3, the DNA is TGTGCCAGCAGCTTAGGAGACATCCCAAATGAAAAACTGTTTTTT. V usage is TRBV7-9 and J usage is TRBJ1-4; D not resolved. The CDR3 length is 15 residues. V lost 1 base and J 5 bases, leaving 11 bases between the germline ends. Germline V lookup: CDR1 SEHNR, CDR2 FQNEAQ (reference sequence). Combining the CDR3 with reference TRBV7-9 and TRBJ1-4 gives the whole variable domain DTGVSQNPRHKITKRGQNVTFRCDPISEHNRLYWYRQTLGQGPEFLTYFQNEAQLEKSRLLSDRFSAERPKGSFSTLEIQRTEQGDSAMYLCASSLGDIPNEKLFFGSGTQLSVL.

V gene TRBV28 combines with J gene TRBJ1-5, with D unclear. Germline V gene lookup returns CDR1 MDHEN and CDR2 SYDVKM. The CDR3 sequence is 15 residues long. V shed 5 bases and J shed 2 bases, with 13 bases lying between them. This CDR3 reads CASSTSRQGNQPQHF. The CDR3 nucleotides read TGTGCCAGCAGTACGAGCCGCCAGGGCAATCAGCCCCAGCATTTT.

The chain links TRBV28 to TRBJ2-7; 8 bases agree with TRBD1. The CDR3 consists of 14 residues. The germline CDR1 and CDR2 sequences are MDHEN and SYDVKM. Unmatched junction bases numbered 6, after V lost 5 bases and J lost 3 bases. CDR3 amino acids: CASSRAGTGYEQYV. The CDR3 DNA reads as TGTGCCAGCAGTCGAGCCGGGACAGGCTACGAGCAGTACGTC.

In its sample, this clone was seen a few times. The V and J genes are TRBV4-2 and TRBJ2-1, with TRBD1 matching over 9 bases. The CDR3 spans 16 residues. V lost 4 bases to trimming and J lost 1 base; unmatched junction nucleotides: 5. The germline gives CDR1 LGHNA, CDR2 YNFKEQ. The CDR3 here is CASSPTGTGSYNEQFF. The CDR3 bases are TGTGCCAGCAGCCCTACCGGGACAGGGTCCTACAATGAGCAGTTCTTC.

V and J are TRBV6-2 or TRBV6-3 and TRBJ1-1; 8 nucleotides align to TRBD1. Germline-derived CDR1 and CDR2 are MNHEY and SVGEGT. The V segment lost 5 bases and the J segment 11 bases; nucleotides outside the gene matches: 10. This CDR3 contains 13 residues. In DNA form, the CDR3 reads TGTGCCAGCAGTCCGGACAGGGTCGTTCTGGCTTTCTTT. Translation gives CASSPDRVVLAFF.

The chain combines TRBV5-4 with TRBJ2-7; 7 nucleotides align to TRBD1. Looked up from germline, CDR1 is SGHNT and CDR2 is YYREEE (reference sequence). The junction had 6 bases not matched to a gene; V was cut back by 4 bases and J by 2 bases. The CDR3 length is 14 residues. The CDR3 sequence: CASSRGQGAYEQYF. CDR3 bases: TGTGCCAGCAGCAGGGGGCAGGGGGCCTACGAGCAGTACTTC. The entire variable domain, with the rest obtained from reference TRBV5-4 and TRBJ2-7, is as follows: ETGVTQSPTHLIKTRGQQVTLRCSSQSGHNTVSWYQQALGQGPQFIFQYYREEENGRGNFPPRFSGLQFPNYSSELNVNALELDDSALYLCASSRGQGAYEQYFGPGTRLTVT.

In its sample, this clone was seen once. V is TRBV5-4 and J is TRBJ1-4, with D possibly being TRBD1 (5 bases). CDR1 is SGHNT and CDR2 is YYREEE in the germline V gene (reference sequence). V dropped 4 bases and J dropped 0 bases, with 13 bases sitting between them. This CDR3 region has 16 residues. The CDR3 DNA follows: TGTGCCAGCAGCGCGGGGTGGGGGACAACTAATGAAAAACTGTTTTTT. Protein product: CASSAGWGTTNEKLFF.

This chain connects TRBV6-1 to TRBJ1-5; 10 bases are a match to TRBD1. Trimming removed 4 bases from V and 4 bases from J; junction bases left unmatched: 7. From germline, CDR1 is MNHNS and CDR2 SASEGT. This CDR3 is built from 16 residues. The CDR3 bases are TGTGCCAGCAGTGGGATGGGACAGGGGTGGAATCAGCCCCAGCATTTT. Amino acids: CASSGMGQGWNQPQHF.

The rearrangement joins TRBV28 to TRBJ1-4; D remains unclear. The CDR3 covers 15 residues. Per germline, CDR1 MDHEN and CDR2 SYDVKM. V shed 3 bases and J shed 3 bases, with 11 bases lying between them. The CDR3 loop reads CASSFEGIANEKLFF. In DNA form, the CDR3 reads TGTGCCAGCAGTTTTGAGGGTATAGCTAATGAAAAACTGTTTTTT.

The rearrangement links TRBV5-1 to TRBJ1-3; possible D gene TRBD1, 6 bases. This CDR3 has 15 residues. The ends were cut back, 5 bases at V and 0 bases at J, with 12 bases in the middle. Germline loops: CDR1 SGHRS, CDR2 YFSETQ. CDR3 protein: CASRREGGSGNTIYF. DNA for the CDR3: TGCGCCAGCAGACGGGAGGGGGGCTCTGGAAACACCATATATTTT.

This chain joins TRBV4-2 and TRBJ1-2; a weak D match, TRBD1 (6 bases). CDR1 and CDR2 from the germline V gene are LGHNA and YNFKEQ. The CDR3 consists of 16 residues. Trimming took 4 bases from V and 7 from J, leaving 22 bases between them. The CDR3 region has the DNA TGTGCCAGCAGCCCACTAGCGGGGGGGCGCGCGTTTGGCTACACCTTC. This sequence encodes CASSPLAGGRAFGYTF.

The CDR3 loop is CASSAQAGANYGYTF. The CDR3 nucleotides read TGTGCCAGTAGTGCCCAAGCAGGGGCTAACTATGGCTACACCTTC. This chain connects TRBV19 to TRBJ1-2; tentative D call: TRBD1 (6 bases). Trimming left V 5 bases short and J 0 bases short, with 13 bases between. This CDR3 region has 15 residues. Germline V lookup: CDR1 LNHDA, CDR2 SQIVND (reference sequence).

The chain carries TRBV6-7 and TRBJ2-2; 7 nucleotides agree with TRBD2. TRBV6-7 is labeled an ORF, and its function is uncertain. Trimming at V came to 6 bases and at J to 4 bases, leaving 8 bases not matched to a gene. This CDR3 is built from 15 residues. CDR3 coding DNA: TGTGCCAGCAGCCCCACTAGCGAGCGCACCGGGGAGCTGTTTTTT. Protein: CASSPTSERTGELFF.

The chain uses TRBV28 and TRBJ1-5; D perhaps matches TRBD1 (6 bases). The V gene's germline CDR1 is MDHEN and CDR2 SYDVKM. The CDR3 totals 14 residues. Trimming stripped 5 bases from V and 0 bases from J, with 8 bases between. The DNA for the CDR3 is TGTGCCAGCAGTAACAGGGATAGCAATCAGCCCCAGCATTTT. It codes for CASSNRDSNQPQHF.

This clone showed up just a few times. This chain uses TRBV19 with TRBJ2-7; D call uncertain. Germline V gene data show CDR1 as LNHDA and CDR2 as SQIVND (reference sequence). The CDR3 consists of 16 residues. The V and J ends lost 5 bases and 5 bases respectively, with 22 bases between them. In DNA form, the CDR3 reads TGTGCCAGTAGTCCCCGGTTAAATCCGGGTGGCGACGAGCAGTACTTC. It specifies CASSPRLNPGGDEQYF.

This clone appeared a few times. The rearrangement joins TRBV29-1 to TRBJ2-2; 7 nucleotides line up with TRBD2. Per germline, CDR1 SQVTM and CDR2 ANQGSEA. The CDR3 runs to 16 residues. J gave up 4 bases and V 6 bases, and 14 bases lay outside the gene matches. CDR3 nucleotides: TGCAGCGTGGGTATATCTAGCGGACATCCCACCGGGGAGCTGTTTTTT. Translated: CSVGISSGHPTGELFF.

The rearrangement uses TRBV5-1 and TRBJ1-1; D gene unclear. Per germline, CDR1 SGHRS and CDR2 YFSETQ. The CDR3 consists of 14 residues. The V end lost 1 base, the J end lost 0 bases, and 7 bases lay between the germline ends. CDR3 nucleotides: TGCGCCAGCAGCTTGTCGTCAGTGAACACTGAAGCTTTCTTT. Translated, it gives CASSLSSVNTEAFF.

A single count supports this clone. CDR3 loop: CASSFPPGYEQYF. The CDR3 DNA follows: TGTGCCAGCAGTTTTCCGCCAGGCTACGAGCAGTACTTC. V gene TRBV28 combines with J gene TRBJ2-7, with unresolved D. Germline V gene sequence: CDR1 MDHEN, CDR2 SYDVKM. This CDR3 comprises 13 residues. V was pared by 3 bases and J by 3 bases, with 9 bases between.

The rearrangement joins TRBV6-1 to TRBJ1-4, with TRBD1 as a possible D gene (5 bases). The V end lost 1 base, the J end lost 2 bases, and 14 bases lay between the germline ends. Germline V gene sequence: CDR1 MNHNS, CDR2 SASEGT. This CDR3 contains 17 residues. The CDR3 region is CASSEGAGFGTNEKLFF. The CDR3 bases are TGTGCCAGCAGTGAAGGGGCAGGGTTCGGGACTAATGAAAAACTGTTTTTT.

This CDR3 is CASGTGAASSYNSPLHF. DNA for the CDR3: TGTGCTAGTGGTACAGGGGCCGCCAGCTCCTATAATTCACCCCTCCACTTT. This rearrangement joins TRBV12-5 to TRBJ1-6; 7 nucleotides align to TRBD1. Trimming cost V 5 bases and J 0 bases; bases outside gene matches: 7. The CDR3 runs to 17 residues. The V gene's germline CDR1 is LGHNT and CDR2 FRNRAP.

V gene TRBV5-1 combines with J gene TRBJ2-4; the D gene is possibly TRBD1 (5 bases). The CDR3 is 15 residues long. The ends were cut back, 3 bases at V and 0 bases at J, with 10 bases in the middle. In germline, CDR1 is SGHRS, CDR2 YFSETQ. CDR3 region: CASSSDILAKNIQYF. CDR3 sequence (DNA): TGCGCCAGCAGCTCGGACATCCTAGCCAAAAACATTCAGTACTTC.

This chain uses TRBV6-1 with TRBJ1-3; D remains ambiguous. The germline V and J ends were trimmed by 10 bases and 0 bases, with 10 bases remaining between them. The CDR3 length is 13 residues. Germline V lookup: CDR1 MNHNS, CDR2 SASEGT. The CDR3 DNA reads as TGTGCCACCTGGAGCGGCTCTGGAAACACCATATATTTT. Translated, it gives CATWSGSGNTIYF.

V gene TRBV29-1 combines with J gene TRBJ1-1, with TRBD1 matching 10 bases. After removal of 8 bases from V and 7 bases from J, the junction contained 4 bases not matched to a gene. Germline CDR1 reads SQVTM; CDR2 reads ANQGSEA. The CDR3 has 11 residues. Here the CDR3 reads CSSGTGVEAFF. In DNA, the CDR3 is TGCAGCTCCGGGACAGGGGTTGAAGCTTTCTTT. Filled out from reference TRBV29-1 and TRBJ1-1, the complete variable domain reads SAVISQKPSRDICQRGTSLTIQCQVDSQVTMMFWYRQQPGQSLTLIATANQGSEATYESGFVIDKFPISRPNLTFSTLTVSNMSPEDSSIYLCSSGTGVEAFFGQGTRLTVV.

The V call is TRBV3-1 (or the pseudogene TRBV3-2), the J call TRBJ2-1; possibly TRBD1 for D (5 bases). Looked up from germline, CDR1 is LGHDT and CDR2 is YNNKEL (reference sequence). Trimming cost V 3 bases and J 0 bases, with 9 bases left between them. CDR3 length equals 15 residues. As DNA, the CDR3 is TGTGCCAGCAGCCAGGGGCTGGGCTCCTACAATGAGCAGTTCTTC. This codes for CASSQGLGSYNEQFF.

The chain uses TRBV11-2 and TRBJ2-5; 7 bases map to TRBD1. Unmatched junction bases numbered 10, after V lost 5 bases and J lost 7 bases. The CDR3 loop spans 14 amino acids. Germline assignment: CDR1 SGHAT and CDR2 FQNNGV. CDR3 sequence (DNA): TGTGCCAGCAGCGTTAGACAGGGTGAGCGGACCCAGTACTTC. This translates into CASSVRQGERTQYF.

This chain links TRBV19 with TRBJ2-5; 10 bases agree with TRBD2. V dropped 9 bases and J dropped 5; count of bases not matched to a gene: 9. Germline CDR1 LNHDA, CDR2 SQIVND (reference sequence). This CDR3 region has 14 residues. The chain's CDR3 is CARSGLADRETQYF. The DNA of the CDR3 is TGTGCCAGATCTGGACTAGCGGACCGGGAGACCCAGTACTTC.